This T cell receptor (beta chain) is drawn from a study of early T cells in non-severe SARS-CoV-2 infection. Regarding the study as a whole: Private and CD4 specificities were missed by VDJdb matching, skewed to anti-spike CD8.

This clonotype was counted many times. The antigen remains undetermined. Each CDR3 protein gets one entry after TCRdb re-called the 5' RACE reads with MiXCR. The sample has more than 25,000 distinct CDR3 sequences; around 5.9% are singletons. Per germline, CDR1 MNHEY and CDR2 SVGAGI. Germline trimming cut 0 bases from V and 0 bases from J; bases unmatched to any gene: 5. The CDR3 loop spans 16 amino acids. The TCR originated in an adult who was a healthcare worker with PCR-confirmed SARS-CoV-2 infection or an uninfected control (not recorded which). Sequencing input: whole blood. The V and J genes are TRBV6-5 and TRBJ2-7; TRBD2 agrees at 7 bases. The CDR3 here is CASSYSTGGSSYEQYF. CDR3 nucleotides: TGTGCCAGCAGTTACTCGACCGGCGGGAGCTCCTACGAGCAGTACTTC.